The source of this T cell receptor beta chain is a study of shared clonotypes between healthy human individuals. Study-level information: Ranging from 18 to 49 in age, donors were two women and a few men.

The study, taken as a whole, reports: Genetic and exposure-history diversity was limited by the few donors. It was anticipated that sequencing depth would influence how many clonotypes donors shared.

The V end was cut by 5 bases, the J end by 5 bases, with 13 bases between. This CDR3 is 13 amino acids long. The germline gives CDR1 GTSNPN, CDR2 SVGIG (reference sequence). As to this clone: Its antigen is unidentified.

Each subset's genomic DNA was split evenly across several immunoSEQ plates. Sequencing was performed with immunoSEQ multiplex PCR; in TCRdb, only in-frame clones are kept and a portion is missing. The sample lists about 600,000 clones; 97% were seen once. The gene calls are TRBV30 and TRBJ1-5; maybe TRBD1 (5 bases). What was sequenced was naive CD4+ T cells sorted from blood. Indicated subset: CD45RA+ positively selected. This TCR derives from a woman in her twenties or thirties in good health. The CDR3 DNA follows: TGTGCCTGGGACGGAGGAGGGGATCAGCCCCAGCATTTT. Translation gives CAWDGGGDQPQHF.